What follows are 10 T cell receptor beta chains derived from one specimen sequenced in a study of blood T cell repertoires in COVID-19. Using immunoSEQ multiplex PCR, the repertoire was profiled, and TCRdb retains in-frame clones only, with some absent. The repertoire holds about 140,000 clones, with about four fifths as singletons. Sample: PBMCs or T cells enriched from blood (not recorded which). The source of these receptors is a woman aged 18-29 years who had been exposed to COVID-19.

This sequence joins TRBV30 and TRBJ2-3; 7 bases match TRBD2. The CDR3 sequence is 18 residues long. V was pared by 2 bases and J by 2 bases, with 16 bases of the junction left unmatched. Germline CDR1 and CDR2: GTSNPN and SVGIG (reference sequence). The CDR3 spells CAWSLVGREPTTTDTQYF. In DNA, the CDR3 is TGTGCCTGGAGTTTGGTAGGGCGGGAGCCGACTACCACAGATACGCAGTATTTT.

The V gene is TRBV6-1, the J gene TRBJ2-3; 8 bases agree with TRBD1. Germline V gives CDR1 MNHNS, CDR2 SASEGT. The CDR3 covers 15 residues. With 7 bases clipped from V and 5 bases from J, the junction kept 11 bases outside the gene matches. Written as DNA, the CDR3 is TGTGCCAGCAAAGACCCGGGCAGGGGGCAAGATACGCAGTATTTT. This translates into CASKDPGRGQDTQYF.

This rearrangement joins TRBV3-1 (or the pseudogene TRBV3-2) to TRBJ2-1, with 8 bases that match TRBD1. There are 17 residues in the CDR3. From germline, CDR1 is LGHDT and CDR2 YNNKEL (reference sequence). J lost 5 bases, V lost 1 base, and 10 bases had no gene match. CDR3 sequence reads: CASSQGRQGNRDNEQFF. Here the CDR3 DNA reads TGTGCCAGCAGCCAAGGCCGACAGGGGAATAGGGACAATGAGCAGTTCTTC.

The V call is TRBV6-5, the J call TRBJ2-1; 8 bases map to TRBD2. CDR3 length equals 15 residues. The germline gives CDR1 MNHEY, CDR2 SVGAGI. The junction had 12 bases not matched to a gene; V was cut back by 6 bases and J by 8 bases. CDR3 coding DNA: TGTGCCAGCAGAAGCGGGAGAAGGGGCGGGGATGAGCAGTTCTTC. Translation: CASRSGRRGGDEQFF.

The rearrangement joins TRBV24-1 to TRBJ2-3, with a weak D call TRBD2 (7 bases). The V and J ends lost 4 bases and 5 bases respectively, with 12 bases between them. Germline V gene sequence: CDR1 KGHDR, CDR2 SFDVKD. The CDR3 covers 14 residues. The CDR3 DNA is TGTGCCACCAGTGACCCGAGGGGGGGAGATACGCAGTATTTT. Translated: CATSDPRGGDTQYF.

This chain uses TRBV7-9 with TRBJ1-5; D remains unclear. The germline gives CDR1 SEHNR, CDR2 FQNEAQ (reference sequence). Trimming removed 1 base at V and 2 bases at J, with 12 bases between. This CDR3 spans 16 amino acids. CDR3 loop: CASSLGVGGGNQPQHF. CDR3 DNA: TGTGCCAGCAGCTTAGGAGTCGGCGGTGGCAATCAGCCCCAGCATTTT. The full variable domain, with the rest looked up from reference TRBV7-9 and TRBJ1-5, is DTGVSQNPRHKITKRGQNVTFRCDPISEHNRLYWYRQTLGQGPEFLTYFQNEAQLEKSRLLSDRFSAERPKGSFSTLEIQRTEQGDSAMYLCASSLGVGGGNQPQHFGDGTRLSIL.

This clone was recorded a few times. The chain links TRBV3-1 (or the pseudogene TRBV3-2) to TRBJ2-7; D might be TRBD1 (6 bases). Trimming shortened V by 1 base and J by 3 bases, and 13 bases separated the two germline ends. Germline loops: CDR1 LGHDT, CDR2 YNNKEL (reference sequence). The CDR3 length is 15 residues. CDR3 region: CASSQALGQIYEQYF. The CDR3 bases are TGTGCCAGCAGCCAAGCCCTGGGACAAATCTACGAGCAGTACTTC.

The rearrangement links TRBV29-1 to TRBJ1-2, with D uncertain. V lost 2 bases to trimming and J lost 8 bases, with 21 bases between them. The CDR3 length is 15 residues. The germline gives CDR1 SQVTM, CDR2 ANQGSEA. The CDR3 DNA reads TGCAGCGTTGAAAACGACGAGGGATCTATCTACGGCTACACCTTC. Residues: CSVENDEGSIYGYTF. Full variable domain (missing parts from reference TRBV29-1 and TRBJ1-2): SAVISQKPSRDICQRGTSLTIQCQVDSQVTMMFWYRQQPGQSLTLIATANQGSEATYESGFVIDKFPISRPNLTFSTLTVSNMSPEDSSIYLCSVENDEGSIYGYTFGSGTRLTVV.

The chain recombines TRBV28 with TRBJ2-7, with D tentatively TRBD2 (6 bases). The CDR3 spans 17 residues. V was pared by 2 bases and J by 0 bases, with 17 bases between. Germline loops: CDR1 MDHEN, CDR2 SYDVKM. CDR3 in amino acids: CASSLGPGTRSSYEQYF. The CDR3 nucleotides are TGTGCCAGCAGTTTAGGTCCCGGGACTCGGAGCTCCTACGAGCAGTACTTC.

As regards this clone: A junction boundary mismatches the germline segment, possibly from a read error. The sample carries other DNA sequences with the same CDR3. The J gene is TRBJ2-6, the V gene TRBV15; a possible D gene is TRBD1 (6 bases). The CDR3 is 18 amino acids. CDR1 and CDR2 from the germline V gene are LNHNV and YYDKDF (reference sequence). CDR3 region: CATSRGTAYDSGANVLTF. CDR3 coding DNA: TGTGCCACCAGCAGAGGGACAGCGTACGACTCTGGGGCCAACGTCTTGACTTTC.